These 22 T cell receptor beta chains came from one sample sequenced in a study of blood T cell repertoires in COVID-19. Libraries were prepared by immunoSEQ multiplex PCR; TCRdb keeps only in-frame clonotypes and omits some of them. The sample shows about 240,000 clones, 81% of them seen only once. Material for sequencing was peripheral blood. The receptor set was obtained from a woman older than 75 with COVID-19, enrolled during active disease.

The V gene is TRBV5-5, the J gene TRBJ2-1, with D perhaps matching TRBD2 (5 bases). There are 16 residues in the CDR3. Germline assignment: CDR1 SGHKS and CDR2 YYEKEE (reference sequence). Trimming cost V 3 bases and J 5 bases, with 18 bases left between them. CDR3 residues: CASSWMLALANNEQFF. The CDR3 nucleotides are TGTGCCAGCAGCTGGATGCTAGCTTTAGCGAACAATGAGCAGTTCTTC.

The chain employs TRBV28 and TRBJ2-2; TRBD2 aligns across 7 bases. The germline gives CDR1 MDHEN, CDR2 SYDVKM. The trim removed 1 base at V and 6 bases at J, leaving 5 bases unmatched. This CDR3 region has 15 residues. The CDR3 DNA reads as TGTGCCAGCAGTTTATTCGGGGAGGGGCCCGGGGAGCTGTTTTTT. Amino acids: CASSLFGEGPGELFF. Full variable domain (missing parts from reference TRBV28 and TRBJ2-2): DVKVTQSSRYLVKRTGEKVFLECVQDMDHENMFWYRQDPGLGLRLIYFSYDVKMKEKGDIPEGYSVSREKKERFSLILESASTNQTSMYLCASSLFGEGPGELFFGEGSRLTVL.

V is TRBV18 and J is TRBJ1-1, with unresolved D. Germline CDR1 KGHSH, CDR2 LQKENI. CDR3 length: 15 residues. Trimming cost V 2 bases and J 4 bases, with 14 bases left between them. This CDR3 reads CASSPGMGGRTEAFF. The CDR3 DNA reads TGTGCCAGCTCACCAGGTATGGGAGGCCGCACTGAAGCTTTCTTT.

The chain links TRBV5-1 to TRBJ2-7; the match to TRBD1 covers 8 bases. Germline V gene sequence: CDR1 SGHRS, CDR2 YFSETQ. The CDR3 extends over 14 amino acids. J gave up 6 bases and V 7 bases, and 12 bases lay outside the gene matches. Written as DNA, the CDR3 is TGCGCCAGCGGACTCACTCGTACAGGGGGCGAGCAGTACTTC. This sequence encodes CASGLTRTGGEQYF. The full variable domain, its missing parts supplied by reference TRBV5-1 and TRBJ2-7, is KAGVTQTPRYLIKTRGQQVTLSCSPISGHRSVSWYQQTPGQGLQFLFEYFSETQRNKGNFPGRFSGRQFSNSRSEMNVSTLELGDSALYLCASGLTRTGGEQYFGPGTRLTVT.

A few counts support this clone. J is TRBJ1-1 and V is TRBV6-2 or TRBV6-3, with D uncertain. V lost 5 bases and J lost 5, with 18 bases in between. Germline V gene data show CDR1 as MNHEY and CDR2 as SVGEGT. The CDR3 is made up of 15 amino acids. The CDR3 sequence: CASSDPHGVRTEAFF. CDR3 bases: TGTGCCAGCAGTGACCCTCACGGGGTAAGGACTGAAGCTTTCTTT.

The chain carries TRBV28 and TRBJ2-1, with 8 bases lining up with TRBD2. J gave up 6 bases and V 6 bases, and 10 bases lay outside the gene matches. CDR3 size: 15 residues. The V gene's germline CDR1 is MDHEN and CDR2 SYDVKM. For the CDR3, the DNA is TGTGCCAGCAGAGGAGCGGGAGCCGGCGGCAATGAGCAGTTCTTC. Its translation: CASRGAGAGGNEQFF.

The V gene is TRBV18, the J gene TRBJ2-5, with TRBD2 identical over 9 bases. The CDR3 runs 17 residues. Germline assignment: CDR1 KGHSH and CDR2 LQKENI. V lost 3 bases to trimming and J lost 0 bases; unmatched junction nucleotides: 8. The CDR3 DNA is TGTGCCAGCTCACCTCAATCTAGCGGGAAATACCAAGAGACCCAGTACTTC. It yields the protein CASSPQSSGKYQETQYF.

This clone has more than one count but fewer than ten. The chain links TRBV5-5 to TRBJ1-2; D call uncertain. This CDR3 has 13 amino acids. Trimming left V 0 bases short and J 7 bases short, with 10 bases between. Germline lookup yields CDR1 SGHKS and CDR2 YYEKEE (reference sequence). The CDR3 sequence: CASSLDIYLGYTF. As DNA, the CDR3 is TGTGCCAGCAGCTTGGATATCTACCTTGGCTACACCTTC.

The V call is TRBV24-1, the J call TRBJ2-2; D unresolved. Germline V gene lookup returns CDR1 KGHDR and CDR2 SFDVKD. V lost 5 bases and J lost 5, with 5 bases in between. CDR3 length equals 12 residues. The CDR3 DNA follows: TGTGCCACCAGTGGGAGTACCGGGGAGCTGTTTTTT. This encodes CATSGSTGELFF.

The chain recombines TRBV29-1 with TRBJ1-2; 10 bases are a match to TRBD1. CDR3 length: 14 amino acids. Germline V lookup: CDR1 SQVTM, CDR2 ANQGSEA. With V trimmed by 7 bases and J by 4 bases, 9 bases remained unmatched. DNA of the CDR3: TGCAGCGCTTCCGGGACAGGGGTCATCTATGGCTACACCTTC. This encodes CSASGTGVIYGYTF.

CDR3 sequence: CASLVSCGSVYTQYF. The CDR3, as DNA: TGCGCCAGCCTAGTGTCGTGCGGGAGCGTGTATACGCAGTATTTT. The genes are TRBV10-1 and TRBJ2-3; 7 nucleotides match TRBD2. Per germline, CDR1 WNHNN and CDR2 SYGVQD (reference sequence). This CDR3 has 15 residues. Trimming cost V 8 bases and J 7 bases; bases outside gene matches: 15.

The chain uses TRBV5-1 and TRBJ2-7; D uncertain. The germline V and J ends were trimmed by 2 bases and 3 bases, with 3 bases remaining between them. The CDR3 length is 11 residues. Germline-derived CDR1 and CDR2 are SGHRS and YFSETQ. The CDR3 protein is CASSFNYEQYF. The CDR3 bases are TGCGCCAGCAGCTTCAACTACGAGCAGTACTTC.

This clone occurred a few times. This CDR3 reads CASSLGTGGSWNTEAFF. The CDR3 nucleotides are TGTGCCAGCAGTTTAGGGACAGGGGGCAGTTGGAACACTGAAGCTTTCTTT. The chain is built from TRBV28 and TRBJ1-1, with 12 bases matching TRBD1. Germline V lookup: CDR1 MDHEN, CDR2 SYDVKM. Trimming took 2 bases from V and 1 from J; bases not matched to a gene: 5. The CDR3 length is 17 residues.

The sample holds one count of this clone. The V call is TRBV5-8, the J call TRBJ2-5; 12 nucleotides line up with TRBD2. The CDR3 is 15 residues long. V was clipped by 6 bases and J by 2 bases; unmatched bases: 5. The germline V gene encodes CDR1 SGHTS and CDR2 YDEGEE. CDR3 protein: CASTWTSGEQETQYF. The CDR3 region has the DNA TGTGCCAGCACCTGGACTAGCGGGGAACAAGAGACCCAGTACTTC.

The chain recombines TRBV7-2 with TRBJ2-2; 7 bases are shared with TRBD1. CDR1 and CDR2 (germline): SGHTA, FQGNSA. CDR3 length: 16 residues. Trimming took 2 bases from V and 3 from J; bases not matched to a gene: 6. DNA for the CDR3: TGTGCCAGCAGCTTAAGGCCCAGGGGGTACACCGGGGAGCTGTTTTTT. Translated: CASSLRPRGYTGELFF.

This chain uses TRBV3-1 (or the pseudogene TRBV3-2) with TRBJ2-1, with TRBD2 identical over 9 bases. CDR3 length equals 14 residues. The germline V gene has CDR1 LGHDT and CDR2 YNNKEL (reference sequence). The V and J ends lost 4 bases and 6 bases, in that order; junction bases with no gene match: 4. CDR3 residues: CASSLSGGPNEQFF. CDR3 sequence (DNA): TGTGCCAGCAGCCTTAGCGGGGGCCCCAATGAGCAGTTCTTC.

The chain links TRBV6-5 to TRBJ1-2; D remains unclear. V was cut by 6 bases and J by 3 bases, with 11 bases left in between. The CDR3 extends over 13 amino acids. Germline V lookup: CDR1 MNHEY, CDR2 SVGAGI. CDR3 in amino acids: CASSHTYHYGYTF. The CDR3 coding sequence is TGTGCCAGCAGCCATACATACCACTATGGCTACACCTTC.

This clone was picked up one time. V and J are TRBV7-9 and TRBJ2-3, with TRBD1 matching 8 bases. The junction had 3 bases not matched to a gene; V was cut back by 3 bases and J by 1 base. Germline V gene sequence: CDR1 SEHNR, CDR2 FQNEAQ (reference sequence). This CDR3 comprises 15 residues. The CDR3 nucleotides are TGTGCCAGCAGCTTTGGGACAGGACGCACAGATACGCAGTATTTT. It encodes CASSFGTGRTDTQYF.

The rearrangement links TRBV27 to TRBJ1-5; D gene uncertain. The V end was cut by 0 bases, the J end by 6 bases, with 6 bases between. Per the germline V gene, CDR1 is MNHEY and CDR2 is SMNVEV (reference sequence). This CDR3 contains 13 residues. In nucleotides, the CDR3 is TGTGCCAGCAGTTTATCCATACTTCAGCCCCAGCATTTT. Encoded protein: CASSLSILQPQHF.

The chain links TRBV18 to TRBJ2-3, with TRBD2 matching over 11 bases. V lost 6 bases and J lost 3; bases outside the gene matches: 14. The CDR3 length is 18 residues. The germline CDR1 and CDR2 sequences are KGHSH and LQKENI. The CDR3 spells CASSRLGTSGLKTDTQYF. The CDR3 coding sequence is TGTGCCAGCTCGCGCCTAGGGACTAGCGGTCTAAAGACAGATACGCAGTATTTT. The full variable domain, rest sourced from reference TRBV18 and TRBJ2-3, is NAGVMQNPRHLVRRRGQEARLRCSPMKGHSHVYWYRQLPEEGLKFMVYLQKENIIDESGMPKERFSAEFPKEGPSILRIQQVVRGDSAAYFCASSRLGTSGLKTDTQYFGPGTRLTVL.

V and J are TRBV25-1 and TRBJ2-1; perhaps TRBD2 as D (7 bases). The CDR3 length is 15 residues. Trimming left V 0 bases short and J 5 bases short, with 11 bases between. Germline V gene lookup returns CDR1 MGHDK and CDR2 SYGVNS. The CDR3 sequence: CASSEYEGGNNEQFF. In DNA, the CDR3 is TGTGCCAGCAGTGAATATGAGGGGGGGAACAATGAGCAGTTCTTC.

The rearrangement joins TRBV18 to TRBJ1-1; D ambiguous. CDR3 size: 15 residues. Trimming pared 1 base from V and 3 bases from J, leaving 12 bases between. Per the germline V gene, CDR1 is KGHSH and CDR2 is LQKENI. In nucleotides, the CDR3 is TGTGCCAGCTCACCACGAGGGAAAATGGACACTGAAGCTTTCTTT. Translated: CASSPRGKMDTEAFF.